The 6 T cell receptor beta chains presented below share a single source sample, sequenced in a study of response to subunit inactivated influenza vaccine. TCRdb itself ran the RT-PCR reads through MiXCR, one entry per CDR3 protein. The data hold approximately 730,000 distinct CDR3 sequences, with approximately 15% observed a single time. The material was PBMCs from blood, obtained roughly 15 days before vaccination. The origin of the receptors is a man over 45 who received an inactivated influenza vaccine.

The chain combines TRBV5-8 with TRBJ2-7, with 8 nucleotides matching TRBD1. Trimming cost V 4 bases and J 3 bases; bases outside gene matches: 3. CDR1 and CDR2 from the germline V gene are SGHTS and YDEGEE. The CDR3 sequence is 13 residues long. The CDR3 protein is CASSDRGHYEQYF. The DNA of the CDR3 is TGTGCCAGCAGCGACAGGGGCCACTACGAGCAGTACTTC.

CDR3 loop: CASSRGRIYEQYF. DNA of the CDR3: TGTGCCAGCAGTCGTGGACGCATTTACGAGCAGTACTTC. The chain has TRBV6-1 and TRBJ2-7; D not certain. Germline V gene lookup returns CDR1 MNHNS and CDR2 SASEGT. This CDR3 spans 13 amino acids. With 5 bases removed from V and 4 bases from J, the gap between germline ends came to 12 bases.

V is TRBV12-3 or TRBV12-4 and J is TRBJ2-7; 8 bases align to TRBD1. There are 14 residues in the CDR3. Trimming took 3 bases from V and 5 from J; bases not matched to a gene: 6. The CDR3 bases are TGTGCCAGCAGTTTCAGGACAGGGTTCGACGAGCAGTACTTC. Residues: CASSFRTGFDEQYF.

This clonotype was counted between two and nine times. The chain has TRBV2 and TRBJ1-5, with a weak D call TRBD1 (5 bases). Between the trimmed V and J ends, which lost 3 bases and 4 bases, there was a span of 10 bases. CDR3 length: 14 amino acids. Germline V gives CDR1 SNHLY, CDR2 FYNNEI. Here the CDR3 reads CASSDPRGNQPQHF. The CDR3 bases are TGTGCCAGCAGTGATCCCCGGGGGAATCAGCCCCAGCATTTT.

This clonotype has more than one count but fewer than ten. The chain is built from TRBV10-3 and TRBJ1-4; unclear D gene. The germline V gene has CDR1 ENHRY and CDR2 SYGVKD. The CDR3 runs 11 residues. The ends were cut back, 2 bases at V and 8 bases at J, with 3 bases in the middle. The CDR3 loop is CAISEGEKLFF. The CDR3 coding sequence is TGTGCCATCAGTGAGGGAGAAAAACTGTTTTTT.

Comment on this clonotype: A read error may produce the germline difference seen at one junction end. The CDR3 region has the DNA TGCGCCAGCCGCTTCGGTAACTCCTACGAGCAGTACTTC. Translated: CASRFGNSYEQYF. The gene calls are TRBV5-1 and TRBJ2-7; D ambiguous. The germline V gene has CDR1 SGHRS and CDR2 YFSETQ. This CDR3 spans 13 amino acids.